This TCR beta chain was sequenced during a study of OX40 agonist ivuxolimab in advanced cancers. Study-wide context: The treatment was a fully human IgG2 OX40 agonist, ivuxolimab. Ivuxolimab, which patients received intravenously every 2 weeks, was dosed at 0.01 to 10 mg/kg. Hepatocellular carcinoma, melanoma, renal cell or head and neck cancer occurred in dose-escalation patients.

The CDR3 is 11 amino acids. Germline V gene lookup returns CDR1 DFQATT and CDR2 SNEGSKA (reference sequence). The germline V and J ends were trimmed by 4 bases and 3 bases, with 6 bases remaining between them. Repertoires were generated with immunoSEQ multiplex PCR, while TCRdb's copy carries only in-frame clones and drops some. Among some 90,000 clones listed, around 87% were seen once. This TCR derives from an adult with an advanced solid tumor such as melanoma, head and neck, liver or kidney cancer. This chain links TRBV20-1 with TRBJ1-2; maybe TRBD1 (5 bases). The input for sequencing was CD4+ or CD8+ T cells sorted from blood, taken in a trial of the OX40 agonist ivuxolimab. The CDR3 sequence: CSATGDYGYTF. In DNA, the CDR3 is TGCAGTGCTACGGGGGACTATGGCTACACCTTC.